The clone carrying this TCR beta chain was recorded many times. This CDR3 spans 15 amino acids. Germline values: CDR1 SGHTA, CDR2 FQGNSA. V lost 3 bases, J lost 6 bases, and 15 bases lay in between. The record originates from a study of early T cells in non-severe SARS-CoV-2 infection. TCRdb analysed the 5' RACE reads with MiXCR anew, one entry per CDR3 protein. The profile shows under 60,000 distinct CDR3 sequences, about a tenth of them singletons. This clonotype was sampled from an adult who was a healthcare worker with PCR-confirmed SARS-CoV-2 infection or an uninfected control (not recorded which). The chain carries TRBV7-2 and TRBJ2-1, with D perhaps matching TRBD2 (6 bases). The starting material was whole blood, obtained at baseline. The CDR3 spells CASSLGLNPFNEQFF. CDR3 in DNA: TGTGCCAGCAGCTTGGGACTTAACCCCTTCAATGAGCAGTTCTTC.